This T cell receptor beta chain was documented in a study of OX40 agonist ivuxolimab in advanced cancers. Study-level information: Prior checkpoint blockade (anti-PD-1, anti-PD-L1 or anti-CTLA-4) was permitted; around 40% had it.

V lost 4 bases to trimming and J lost 4 bases; unmatched junction nucleotides: 4. Germline V gene sequence: CDR1 SGHTA, CDR2 FQGTGA. The CDR3 is 13 residues long. Study-level findings and limits: Still undetermined is the antigen specificity of the expanded peripheral T cells. It was also the case that some nonresponders had low normalized T-cell clonal expansion. Expanded clones tended on average to be more numerous among CD8+ T cells than CD4+.

This clone was seen a few times. Antigen specificity is unknown. This table comes from immunoSEQ multiplex PCR, and its TCRdb copy is limited to in-frame clones, with some not included. The sample holds tens of thousands of clones, roughly 78% seen once. The rearrangement joins TRBV7-3 to TRBJ2-7, with 7 bases that match TRBD1. The sequencing here drew on CD4+ or CD8+ T cells sorted from blood, taken in a trial of the OX40 agonist ivuxolimab. The clonotype was recovered from an adult with an advanced solid tumor such as melanoma, head and neck, liver or kidney cancer. In nucleotides, the CDR3 is TGTGCCAGCAGCTCCCTCAGGGGGTACGAGCAGTACTTC. It specifies CASSSLRGYEQYF.